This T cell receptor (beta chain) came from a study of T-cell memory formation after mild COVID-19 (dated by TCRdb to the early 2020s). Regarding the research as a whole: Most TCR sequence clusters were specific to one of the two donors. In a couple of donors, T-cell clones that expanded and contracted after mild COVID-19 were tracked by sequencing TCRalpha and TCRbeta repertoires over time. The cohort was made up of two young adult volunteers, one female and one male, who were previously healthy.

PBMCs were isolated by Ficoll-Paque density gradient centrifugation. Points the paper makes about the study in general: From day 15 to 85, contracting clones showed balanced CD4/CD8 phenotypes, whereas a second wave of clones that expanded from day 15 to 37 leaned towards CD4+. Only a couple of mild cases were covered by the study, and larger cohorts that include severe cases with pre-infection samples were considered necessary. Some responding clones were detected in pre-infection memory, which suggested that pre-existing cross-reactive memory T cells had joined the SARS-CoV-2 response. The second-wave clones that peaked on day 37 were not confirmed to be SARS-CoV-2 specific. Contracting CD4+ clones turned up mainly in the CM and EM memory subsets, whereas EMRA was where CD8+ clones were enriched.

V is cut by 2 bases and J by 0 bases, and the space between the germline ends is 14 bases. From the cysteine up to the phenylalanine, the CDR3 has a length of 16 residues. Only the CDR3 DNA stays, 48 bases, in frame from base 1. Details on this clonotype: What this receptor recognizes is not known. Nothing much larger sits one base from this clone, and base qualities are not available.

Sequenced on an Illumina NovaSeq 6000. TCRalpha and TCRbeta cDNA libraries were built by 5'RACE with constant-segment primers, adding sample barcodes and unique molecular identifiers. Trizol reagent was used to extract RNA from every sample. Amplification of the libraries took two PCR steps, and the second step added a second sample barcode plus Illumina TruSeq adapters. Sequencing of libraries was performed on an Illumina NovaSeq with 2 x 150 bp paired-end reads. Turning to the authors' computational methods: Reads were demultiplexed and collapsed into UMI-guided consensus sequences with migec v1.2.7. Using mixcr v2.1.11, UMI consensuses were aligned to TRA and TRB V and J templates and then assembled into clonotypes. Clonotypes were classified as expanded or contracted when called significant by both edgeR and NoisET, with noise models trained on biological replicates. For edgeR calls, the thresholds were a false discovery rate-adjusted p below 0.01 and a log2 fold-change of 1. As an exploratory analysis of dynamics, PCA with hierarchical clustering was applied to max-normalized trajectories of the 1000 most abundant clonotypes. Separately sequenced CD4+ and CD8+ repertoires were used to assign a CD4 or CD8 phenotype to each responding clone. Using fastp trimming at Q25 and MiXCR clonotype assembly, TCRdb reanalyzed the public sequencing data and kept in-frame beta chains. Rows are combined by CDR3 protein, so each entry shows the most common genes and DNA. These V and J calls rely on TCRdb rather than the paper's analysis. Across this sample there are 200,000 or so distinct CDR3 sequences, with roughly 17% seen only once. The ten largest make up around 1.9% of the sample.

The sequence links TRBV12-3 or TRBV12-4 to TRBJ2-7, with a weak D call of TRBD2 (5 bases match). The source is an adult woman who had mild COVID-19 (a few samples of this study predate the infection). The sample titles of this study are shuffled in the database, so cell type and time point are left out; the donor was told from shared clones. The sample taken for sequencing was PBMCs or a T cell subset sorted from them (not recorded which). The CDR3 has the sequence CASSLLRRTLSYEQYF. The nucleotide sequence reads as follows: TGTGCCAGCAGTTTACTCCGACGGACTCTCTCCTACGAGCAGTACTTC.